Listed here is a single T cell receptor beta chain. This CDR3 region has 12 residues. Germline CDR1 is MNHEY and CDR2 is SVGEGT. V lost 3 bases to trimming and J lost 7 bases, with 9 bases between them. Profiled with immunoSEQ multiplex PCR; TCRdb holds only in-frame clones, not every one. The data show about 270,000 clones, 85% to 90% seen once. This entry belongs to a study of blood T cell repertoires in COVID-19. In the study overall: Samples representing acute and convalescent COVID-19 were sourced from the United States, Italy and Spain.

The V gene is TRBV6-2 or TRBV6-3, the J gene TRBJ1-2, with D uncertain. The specimen was PBMCs or T cells enriched from blood (not recorded which). This receptor was identified in a woman between 18 and 30 years old who had recovered from COVID-19. Here the CDR3 reads CASSYGSRGYTF. CDR3 DNA sequence: TGTGCCAGCAGTTATGGGAGTCGTGGCTACACCTTC.